The present entry profiles one T cell receptor beta chain with its context. The sample is drawn from a study of blood T cell repertoires in COVID-19. About the study: Material from acute and convalescent COVID-19 was sourced from the United States, Italy and Spain. Sample material is recorded as cDNA or gDNA derived from T cells, B-cell-depleted T cells, or PBMCs.

CDR3 length: 16 residues. The germline V and J ends were trimmed by 1 base and 5 bases, with 17 bases remaining between them. Germline CDR1 and CDR2: MGHRA and YSYEKL. Original processing methods: Cell counts per sample came from amplifying reference gene primers. Using immunoSEQ multiplex PCR, the repertoire was profiled, and TCRdb retains in-frame clones only, with some absent. V, J and clone size reflect that table, while D and trimming were determined from the DNA. The sample consists of roughly 150,000 clones, 65% to 80% of them appearing once. The specimen sequenced was peripheral blood. The chain links TRBV4-1 to TRBJ1-2; D possibly corresponds to TRBD1 (6 bases). The origin of this receptor is a man aged 60-69 years with acute or convalescent COVID-19. The CDR3 DNA reads TGCGCCAGCAGCCAAGTAGGCGGGGGGCGCCGGTATGGCTACACCTTC. It yields the protein CASSQVGGGRRYGYTF.